Reported below is one T cell receptor (beta chain). The antigen is undetermined. Generated by immunoSEQ multiplex PCR, the TCRdb table keeps only in-frame clones and is missing some. The sample has over a million clones, roughly 96% seen once. Germline CDR1 and CDR2: SGDLS and YYNGEE. The CDR3 consists of 18 residues. The V segment lost 0 bases and the J segment 2 bases; nucleotides outside the gene matches: 13. The source of the sample is a study of shared clonotypes between healthy human individuals. Regarding the study as a whole: Rarefaction gave evidence that sorted-subset sequencing remained incomplete despite large depth. Four donors held about 4.5% of naive CD4 clonotypes in common. Among non-shared clonotypes, generation probabilities were lower than among those shared by all four donors. Naive subsets generally exceeded memory subsets in estimated richness.

Material: naive CD4+ T cells sorted from blood. Subset noted: CD45RA+ positively selected. V usage is TRBV9 and J usage is TRBJ2-7, with 8 bases lining up with TRBD2. The sequence came from a young man in good health. CDR3 nucleotide sequence: TGTGCCAGCAGCGTAGATCCCTTTGTAGCGGGGCGCCCCTACGAGCAGTACTTC. This encodes CASSVDPFVAGRPYEQYF.